What follows describes a single T cell receptor beta chain. Germline V gene data show CDR1 as MNHNY and CDR2 as SVGAGI (reference sequence). V was shortened by 8 bases and J by 3 bases, with 10 bases between the two germline ends. The CDR3 consists of 12 residues. Sequenced by immunoSEQ multiplex PCR; TCRdb stores in-frame clones only, minus some. The profile shows some 2,500,000 clones, 80% to 95% of them singletons. This specimen comes from a study of shared clonotypes between healthy human individuals. For the study at large: Each donor had three CD4 naive, three CD4 memory, two CD8 naive and one CD8 memory plate.

V gene TRBV6-6 combines with J gene TRBJ1-2; weak D call: TRBD1 (5 bases). The sample was naive CD4+ T cells from PBMCs. The subset: CD45RA+ positively selected. This receptor was taken from a man younger than 30 in good health. Some clones in this sample may be carry-over from other donors' samples. The CDR3 reads CASGLGDYGYTF. CDR3 sequence (DNA): TGTGCCAGCGGCCTGGGGGACTATGGCTACACCTTC.